One sample yielded the 5 T cell receptor beta chains listed below, sequenced in a study of T cells in Graves' hyperthyroidism and ophthalmopathy. Amplified TCR beta CDR3 regions came from RNA transcripts. With the HTBI primer set, the TCR CDR3 went through a first round of RT-PCR. TCRdb redid the calling of the multiplex PCR reads with MiXCR, one entry per CDR3 protein. The sample has approximately 520,000 distinct CDR3 sequences, around 22% seen once. The sequenced material came from blood. The receptors here all came from a woman aged 25 to 39 with Graves' ophthalmopathy.

In this sample, this clonotype turned up many times. The rearrangement uses TRBV28 and TRBJ1-5; D uncertain. The CDR3 loop spans 12 amino acids. V was cut by 6 bases and J by 5 bases, with 8 bases left in between. Germline lookup yields CDR1 MDHEN and CDR2 SYDVKM. In DNA form, the CDR3 reads TGTGCCAGCAGGTACGGTGATCAGCCCCAGCATTTT. Its translation is CASRYGDQPQHF.

This clonotype was seen more than once but under ten times. The J gene is TRBJ1-5, the V gene TRBV24-1; 9 bases fit TRBD1. The CDR3 is 15 amino acids. The germline CDR1 and CDR2 sequences are KGHDR and SFDVKD. Unmatched junction bases numbered 12, after V lost 12 bases and J lost 4 bases. Here the CDR3 DNA reads TGTGCCTCGAGCCCCGGGACAGGGTATAATCAGCCCCAGCATTTT. It specifies CASSPGTGYNQPQHF.

This clonotype was detected ten times or more. The chain combines TRBV10-3 with TRBJ1-3, with D perhaps TRBD1 (6 bases). The germline V and J ends were trimmed by 10 bases and 0 bases, with 19 bases remaining between them. Germline lookup yields CDR1 ENHRY and CDR2 SYGVKD. The CDR3 extends over 16 amino acids. The CDR3 sequence is CATKRSGVSSGNTIYF. As DNA, the CDR3 is TGTGCCACTAAGAGATCAGGGGTCTCCTCTGGAAACACCATATATTTT.

This chain connects TRBV6-2 or TRBV6-3 to TRBJ1-5; D is ambiguous. Germline-derived CDR1 and CDR2 are MNHEY and SVGEGT. This CDR3 has 15 amino acids. Between the trimmed V and J ends, which lost 6 bases and 2 bases, there was a span of 14 bases. This CDR3 is CASRSTEYGNQPQHF. The CDR3 DNA sequence: TGTGCCAGCAGATCGACGGAGTATGGCAATCAGCCCCAGCATTTT.

The chain combines TRBV12-3 or TRBV12-4 with TRBJ1-2, with 8 bases lining up with TRBD1. The CDR3 covers 12 residues. V lost 5 bases and J lost 6; bases outside the gene matches: 2. The CDR3 reads CASSRTGNGYTF. In nucleotides, the CDR3 is TGTGCCAGCAGTCGGACAGGGAATGGCTACACCTTC.